This T cell receptor beta chain was profiled in a study of CD8 T cells in ankylosing spondylitis. A single record per CDR3 protein comes from TCRdb applying MiXCR to the 5' RACE reads. The sample lists about 250,000 distinct CDR3 sequences, 7% to 10% occurring once. This clonotype was seen ten or more times. The germline V gene has CDR1 KGHDR and CDR2 SFDVKD. This CDR3 is 14 amino acids long. The V and J ends lost 5 bases and 5 bases, in that order; junction bases with no gene match: 5. The receptor comes from a female donor with ankylosing spondylitis or in good health (not recorded which). The chain links TRBV24-1 to TRBJ2-5; 9 bases align to TRBD1. The sequencing input was blood, either unsorted or a sorted T cell fraction (not recorded which). In DNA, the CDR3 is TGTGCCACCAGTGCGGGACAGGGAGCCGAGACCCAGTACTTC. Translating it yields CATSAGQGAETQYF.